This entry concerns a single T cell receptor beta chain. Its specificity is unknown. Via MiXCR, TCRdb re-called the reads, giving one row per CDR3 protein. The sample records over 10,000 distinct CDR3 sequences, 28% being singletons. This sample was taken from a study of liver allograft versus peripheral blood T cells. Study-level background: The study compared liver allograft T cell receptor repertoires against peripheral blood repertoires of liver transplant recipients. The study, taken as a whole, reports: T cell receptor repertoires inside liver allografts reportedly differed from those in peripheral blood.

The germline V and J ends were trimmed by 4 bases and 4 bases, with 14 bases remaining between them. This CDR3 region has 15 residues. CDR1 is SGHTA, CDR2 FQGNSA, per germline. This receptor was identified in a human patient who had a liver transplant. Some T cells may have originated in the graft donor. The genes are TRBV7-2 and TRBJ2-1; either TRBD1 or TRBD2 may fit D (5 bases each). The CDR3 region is CASSSGRSSYNEQFF. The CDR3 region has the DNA TGTGCCAGCAGCTCGGGACGGAGCTCATACAATGAGCAGTTCTTC.